These 7 T cell receptor beta chains were all obtained from the same sample, sequenced in a study of CD8 T cells in Susac syndrome. With random hexamers, reverse transcription was performed on about 0.5 to 1 ug of RNA. Using its own MiXCR run on the immunoSEQ multiplex PCR reads, TCRdb lists one record per CDR3 protein. The table lists about 150,000 distinct CDR3 sequences, roughly 94% of them singletons, with 0.2% to 0.25% in the top ten. The sample was CD8+ T cells from PBMCs. The receptors come from a human donor with multiple sclerosis.

The chain is built from TRBV29-1 and TRBJ1-3, with 7 bases fitting TRBD1. Germline lookup yields CDR1 SQVTM and CDR2 ANQGSEA. The CDR3 totals 16 residues. Losses at the gene ends were 7 bases for V and 0 bases for J; bases not matched to a gene: 12. CDR3 in amino acids: CSAAGQTTFSGNTIYF. The DNA for the CDR3 is TGCAGCGCAGCGGGACAGACCACCTTCTCTGGAAACACCATATATTTT.

The chain joins TRBV20-1 to TRBJ1-5; no clear D. Trimming removed 3 bases from V and 1 base from J, with 16 bases in between. The CDR3 totals 16 residues. Germline V gene sequence: CDR1 DFQATT, CDR2 SNEGSKA (reference sequence). The CDR3 DNA follows: TGCAGTGCTAGGGGATCAAGAGACGGGAGCAATCAGCCCCAGCATTTT. It codes for CSARGSRDGSNQPQHF.

The gene calls are TRBV30 and TRBJ2-1; a possible D gene is TRBD2 (6 bases). Trimming removed 5 bases from V and 10 bases from J, with 9 bases in between. Looked up from germline, CDR1 is GTSNPN and CDR2 is SVGIG (reference sequence). The CDR3 extends over 10 amino acids. The CDR3 reads CAWGGGEQFF. As DNA, the CDR3 is TGTGCCTGGGGCGGAGGGGAGCAGTTCTTC.

Comments on this clonotype: One end of the junction is discordant with germline, which a read error may explain. This chain joins TRBV2 and TRBJ2-1; no firm D call. Germline lookup yields CDR1 SNHLY and CDR2 FYNNEI. CDR3 length: 8 residues. CDR3 DNA sequence: TGTGCCAGCGGTGAGCAGTTCTTC. Residues: CASGEQFF.

The rearrangement joins TRBV4-1 to TRBJ1-1; TRBD1 is a possible D gene (5 bases). The CDR3 runs 14 residues. Trimming cost V 1 base and J 5 bases, with 11 bases left between them. Germline CDR1 MGHRA, CDR2 YSYEKL. CDR3 sequence reads: CASSQGQGRTEAFF. Here the CDR3 DNA reads TGCGCCAGCAGCCAAGGGCAGGGTCGGACTGAAGCTTTCTTT.

V gene TRBV29-1 combines with J gene TRBJ2-3; TRBD1 aligns across 9 bases. Per the germline V gene, CDR1 is SQVTM and CDR2 is ANQGSEA. This CDR3 is built from 14 residues. The V segment lost 1 base and the J segment 2 bases; nucleotides outside the gene matches: 1. CDR3 sequence (DNA): TGCAGCGTTGAAGGGACAGGGGACACAGATACGCAGTATTTT. It codes for CSVEGTGDTDTQYF.

The rearrangement joins TRBV5-1 to TRBJ1-1; 9 nucleotides match TRBD1. CDR3 length equals 15 residues. V was pared by 2 bases and J by 1 base, with 3 bases of the junction left unmatched. The germline gives CDR1 SGHRS, CDR2 YFSETQ. CDR3 residues: CASSFRTGENTEAFF. The CDR3 coding sequence is TGCGCCAGCAGCTTCCGGACAGGGGAGAACACTGAAGCTTTCTTT.